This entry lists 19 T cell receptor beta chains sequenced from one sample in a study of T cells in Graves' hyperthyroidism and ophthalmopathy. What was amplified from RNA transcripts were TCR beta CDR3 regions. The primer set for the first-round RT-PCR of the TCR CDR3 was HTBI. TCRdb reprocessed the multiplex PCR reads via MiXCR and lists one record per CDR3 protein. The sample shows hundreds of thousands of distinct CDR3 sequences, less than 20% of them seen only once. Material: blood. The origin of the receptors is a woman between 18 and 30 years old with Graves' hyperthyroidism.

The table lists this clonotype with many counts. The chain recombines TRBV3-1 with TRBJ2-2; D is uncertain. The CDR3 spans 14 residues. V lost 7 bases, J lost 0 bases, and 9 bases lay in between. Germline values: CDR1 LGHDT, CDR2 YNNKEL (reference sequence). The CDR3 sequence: CASIGRTNTGELFF. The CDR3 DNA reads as TGTGCCAGCATCGGCAGGACGAACACCGGGGAGCTGTTTTTT.

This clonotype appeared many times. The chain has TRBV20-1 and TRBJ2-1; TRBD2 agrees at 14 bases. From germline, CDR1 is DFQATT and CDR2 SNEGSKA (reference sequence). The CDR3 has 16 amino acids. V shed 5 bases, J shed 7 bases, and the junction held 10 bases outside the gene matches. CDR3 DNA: TGCAGTGCTGTCGGACTAGCGGGAGGTCTCTCGAATGAGCAGTTCTTC. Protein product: CSAVGLAGGLSNEQFF.

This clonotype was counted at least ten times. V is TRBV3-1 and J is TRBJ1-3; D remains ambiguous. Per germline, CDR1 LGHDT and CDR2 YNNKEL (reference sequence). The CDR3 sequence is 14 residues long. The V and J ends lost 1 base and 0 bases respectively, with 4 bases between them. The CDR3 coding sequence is TGTGCCAGCAGCCAAGTTTTCTCTGGAAACACCATATATTTT. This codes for CASSQVFSGNTIYF.

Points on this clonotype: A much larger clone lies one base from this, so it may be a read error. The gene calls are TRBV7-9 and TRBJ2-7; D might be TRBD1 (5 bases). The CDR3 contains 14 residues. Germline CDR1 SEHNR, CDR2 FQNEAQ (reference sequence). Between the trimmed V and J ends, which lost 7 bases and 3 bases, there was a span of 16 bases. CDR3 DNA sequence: TGTGCCAGCAAACGCGTGGGGCAGAGCTACGAGCAGTACTTC. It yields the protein CASKRVGQSYEQYF.

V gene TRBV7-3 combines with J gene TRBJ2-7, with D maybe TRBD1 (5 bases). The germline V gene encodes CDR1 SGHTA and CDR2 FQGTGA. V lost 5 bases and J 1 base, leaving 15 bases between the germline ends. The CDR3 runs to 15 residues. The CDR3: CASSPSRVESYEQYF. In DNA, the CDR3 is TGTGCCAGCAGCCCCAGCAGGGTAGAATCCTACGAGCAGTACTTC.

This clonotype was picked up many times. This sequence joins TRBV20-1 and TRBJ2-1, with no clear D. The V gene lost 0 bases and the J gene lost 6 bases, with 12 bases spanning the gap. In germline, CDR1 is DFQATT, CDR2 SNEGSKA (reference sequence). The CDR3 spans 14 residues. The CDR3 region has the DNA TGCAGTGCTAGAGATAGCCGAGGCTTCAATGAGCAGTTCTTC. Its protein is CSARDSRGFNEQFF.

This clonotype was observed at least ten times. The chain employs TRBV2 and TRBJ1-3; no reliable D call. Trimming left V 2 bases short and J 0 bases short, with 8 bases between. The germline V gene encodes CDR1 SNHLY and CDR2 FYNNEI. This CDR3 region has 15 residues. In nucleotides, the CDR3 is TGTGCCAGCAGTGAACAACTAGTCTCTGGAAACACCATATATTTT. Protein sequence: CASSEQLVSGNTIYF.

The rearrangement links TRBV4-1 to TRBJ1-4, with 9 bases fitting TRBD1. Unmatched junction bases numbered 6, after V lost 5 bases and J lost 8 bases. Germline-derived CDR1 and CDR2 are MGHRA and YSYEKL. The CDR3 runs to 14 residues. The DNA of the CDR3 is TGCGCCAGCAGCTCCGACAGGGGGAAGGAAAAACTGTTTTTT. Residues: CASSSDRGKEKLFF.

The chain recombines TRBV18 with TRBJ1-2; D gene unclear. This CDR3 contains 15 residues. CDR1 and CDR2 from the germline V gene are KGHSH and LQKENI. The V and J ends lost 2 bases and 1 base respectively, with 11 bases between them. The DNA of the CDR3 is TGTGCCAGCTCACCAAAGTGGTCTAATAACTATGGCTACACCTTC. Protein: CASSPKWSNNYGYTF.

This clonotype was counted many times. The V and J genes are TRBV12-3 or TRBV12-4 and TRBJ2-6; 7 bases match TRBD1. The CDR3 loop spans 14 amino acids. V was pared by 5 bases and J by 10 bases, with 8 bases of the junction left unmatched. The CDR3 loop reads CASSTGVSGNVLTF. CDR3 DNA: TGTGCCAGCAGTACAGGGGTGTCGGGAAACGTCCTGACTTTC.

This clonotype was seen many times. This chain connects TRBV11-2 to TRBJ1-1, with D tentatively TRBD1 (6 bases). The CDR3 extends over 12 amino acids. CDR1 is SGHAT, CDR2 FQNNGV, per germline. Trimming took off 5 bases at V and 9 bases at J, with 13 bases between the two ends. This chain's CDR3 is CASSAQGGQAFF. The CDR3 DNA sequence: TGTGCCAGCAGCGCACAGGGAGGTCAAGCTTTCTTT.

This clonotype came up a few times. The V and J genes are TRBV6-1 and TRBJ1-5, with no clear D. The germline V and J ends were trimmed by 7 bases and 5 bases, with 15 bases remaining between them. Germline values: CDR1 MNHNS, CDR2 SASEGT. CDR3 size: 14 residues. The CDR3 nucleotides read TGTGCCAGCACCCTGGGGATGAGGGATCAGCCCCAGCATTTT. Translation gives CASTLGMRDQPQHF.

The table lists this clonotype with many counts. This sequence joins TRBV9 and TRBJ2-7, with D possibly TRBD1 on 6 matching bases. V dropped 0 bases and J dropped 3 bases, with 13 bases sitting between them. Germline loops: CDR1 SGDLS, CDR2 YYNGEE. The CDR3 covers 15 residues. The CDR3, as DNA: TGTGCCAGCAGCGTAGCTTCGGGACACCTCTACGAGCAGTACTTC. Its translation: CASSVASGHLYEQYF. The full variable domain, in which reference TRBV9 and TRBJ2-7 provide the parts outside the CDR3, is DSGVTQTPKHLITATGQRVTLRCSPRSGDLSVYWYQQSLDQGLQFLIQYYNGEERAKGNILERFSAQQFPDLHSELNLSSLELGDSALYFCASSVASGHLYEQYFGPGTRLTVT.

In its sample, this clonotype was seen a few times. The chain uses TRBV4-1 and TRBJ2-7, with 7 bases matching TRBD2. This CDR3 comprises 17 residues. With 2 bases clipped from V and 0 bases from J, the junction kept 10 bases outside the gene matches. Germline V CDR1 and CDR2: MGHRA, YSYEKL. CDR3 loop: CASSQPLAGRSSYEQYF. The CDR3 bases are TGCGCCAGCAGCCAACCTTTAGCGGGTAGAAGCTCCTACGAGCAGTACTTC.

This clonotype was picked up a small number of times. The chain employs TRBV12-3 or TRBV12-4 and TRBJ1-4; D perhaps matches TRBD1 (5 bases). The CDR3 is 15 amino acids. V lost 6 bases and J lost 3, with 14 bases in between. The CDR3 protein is CASRSTGAANEKLFF. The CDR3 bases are TGTGCCAGCAGGTCTACCGGGGCGGCTAATGAAAAACTGTTTTTT.

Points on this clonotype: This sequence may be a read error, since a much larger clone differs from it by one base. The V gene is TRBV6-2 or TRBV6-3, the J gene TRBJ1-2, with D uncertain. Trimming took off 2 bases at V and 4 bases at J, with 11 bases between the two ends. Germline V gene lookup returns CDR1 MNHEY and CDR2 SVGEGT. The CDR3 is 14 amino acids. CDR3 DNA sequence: TGTGCCAGCAGTTACGGGGAGGATAGCTATGGCTACACCTTC. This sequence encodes CASSYGEDSYGYTF.

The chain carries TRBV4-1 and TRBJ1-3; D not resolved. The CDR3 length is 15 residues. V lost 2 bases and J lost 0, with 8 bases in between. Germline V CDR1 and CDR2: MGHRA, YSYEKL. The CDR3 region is CASSQPRSSGNTIYF. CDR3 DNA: TGCGCCAGCAGCCAACCGAGGTCCTCTGGAAACACCATATATTTT.

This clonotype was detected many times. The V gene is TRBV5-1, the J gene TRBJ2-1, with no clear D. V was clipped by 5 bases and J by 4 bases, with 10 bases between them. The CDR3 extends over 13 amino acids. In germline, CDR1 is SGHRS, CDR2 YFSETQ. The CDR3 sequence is CASRLGAYNEQFF. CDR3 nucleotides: TGCGCCAGCAGGTTAGGAGCATACAATGAGCAGTTCTTC.

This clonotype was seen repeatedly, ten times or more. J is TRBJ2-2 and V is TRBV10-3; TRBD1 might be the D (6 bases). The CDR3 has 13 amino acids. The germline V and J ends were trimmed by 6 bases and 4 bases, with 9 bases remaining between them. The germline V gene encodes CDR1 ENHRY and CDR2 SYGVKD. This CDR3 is CAIRQGSTGELFF. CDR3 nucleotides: TGTGCCATCAGGCAGGGGAGCACCGGGGAGCTGTTTTTT.